This T cell receptor beta chain came from a study of shared clonotypes between healthy human individuals. At the level of the study: Contributing individuals were a couple of females and three males aged 18 to 49.

The germline V gene encodes CDR1 LGHNT and CDR2 FRNRAP. The CDR3 has 15 residues. The V segment lost 1 base and the J segment 7 bases; nucleotides outside the gene matches: 8. Only in-frame clones appear in the TCRdb table, and some are missing; sequencing was by immunoSEQ multiplex PCR. Of about 2 million clones listed, about 95% are singletons. CD45RO negativity and positive selection for CCR7 defined naive CD8 cells, a population that excluded terminally differentiated effector memory CD45RA+ cells. The donors, all of them Caucasian adults, lived in Nashville, Tennessee. Sequencing was done on a sample of naive CD8+ T cells sorted from blood. The TCR sequence derives from a man younger than 30 in good health. The V call is TRBV12-5, the J call TRBJ2-7, with 9 nucleotides matching TRBD1. The DNA of the CDR3 is TGTGCTAGTGGTTTGGGACAGGGGGGCCTCAATGAGCAGTACTTC. Protein product: CASGLGQGGLNEQYF.